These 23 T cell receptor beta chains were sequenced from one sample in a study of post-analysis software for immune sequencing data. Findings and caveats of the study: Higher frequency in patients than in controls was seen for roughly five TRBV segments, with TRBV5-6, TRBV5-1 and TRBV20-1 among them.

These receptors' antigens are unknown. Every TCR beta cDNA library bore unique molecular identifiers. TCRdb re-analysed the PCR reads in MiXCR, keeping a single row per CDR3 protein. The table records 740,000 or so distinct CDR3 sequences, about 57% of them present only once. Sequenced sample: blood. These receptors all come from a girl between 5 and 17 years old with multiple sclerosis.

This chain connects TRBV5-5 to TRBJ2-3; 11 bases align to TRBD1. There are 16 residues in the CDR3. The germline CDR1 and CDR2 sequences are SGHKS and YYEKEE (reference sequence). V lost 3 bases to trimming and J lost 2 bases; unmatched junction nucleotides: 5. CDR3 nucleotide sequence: TGTGCCAGCAGCTCTAGGACAGGGGGCTCCACAGATACGCAGTATTTT. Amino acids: CASSSRTGGSTDTQYF.

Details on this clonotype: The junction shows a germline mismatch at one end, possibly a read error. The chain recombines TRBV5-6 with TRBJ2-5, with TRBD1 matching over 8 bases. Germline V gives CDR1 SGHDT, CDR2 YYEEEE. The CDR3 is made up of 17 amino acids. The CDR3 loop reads CVSSSTQWTGLQETQYF. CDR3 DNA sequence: TGTGTCAGCAGCTCGACTCAGTGGACAGGGCTCCAGGAGACCCAGTACTTC.

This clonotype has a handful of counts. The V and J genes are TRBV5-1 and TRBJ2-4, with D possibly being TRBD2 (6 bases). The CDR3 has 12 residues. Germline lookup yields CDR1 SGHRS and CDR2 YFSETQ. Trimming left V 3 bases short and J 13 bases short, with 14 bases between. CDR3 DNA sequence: TGCGCCAGCAGCTCCGGGGGAGTTGAGCAGTACTTC. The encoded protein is CASSSGGVEQYF.

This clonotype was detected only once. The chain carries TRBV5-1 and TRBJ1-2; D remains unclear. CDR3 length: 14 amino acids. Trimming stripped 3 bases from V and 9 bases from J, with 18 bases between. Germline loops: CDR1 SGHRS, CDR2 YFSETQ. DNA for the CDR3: TGCGCCAGCAGCTCCCAGCCTCAGGTGGAGAGCTACACCTTC. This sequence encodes CASSSQPQVESYTF.

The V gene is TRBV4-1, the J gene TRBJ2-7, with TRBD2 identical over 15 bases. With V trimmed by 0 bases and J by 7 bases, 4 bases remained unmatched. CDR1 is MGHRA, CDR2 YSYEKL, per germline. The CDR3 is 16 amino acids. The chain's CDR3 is CASSQEPGLAGGEQYF. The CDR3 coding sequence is TGCGCCAGCAGCCAAGAGCCGGGACTAGCGGGGGGAGAGCAGTACTTC.

The CDR3 DNA is TGTGCCAGCAGCCCCGGACAGGGAAGAAAACTGTTTTTT. As protein: CASSPGQGRKLFF. The chain recombines TRBV7-2 with TRBJ1-4, with 8 bases fitting TRBD1. With 5 bases clipped from V and 10 bases from J, the junction kept 6 bases outside the gene matches. CDR1 and CDR2 (germline): SGHTA, FQGNSA. CDR3 length: 13 residues.

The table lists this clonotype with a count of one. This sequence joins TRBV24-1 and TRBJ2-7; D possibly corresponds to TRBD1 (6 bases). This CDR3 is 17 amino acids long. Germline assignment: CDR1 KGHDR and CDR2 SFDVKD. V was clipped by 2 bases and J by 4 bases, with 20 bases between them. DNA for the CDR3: TGTGCCACCAGTGATTCTCTCCCTTGTCAGGGGAGATACGAGCAGTACTTC. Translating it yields CATSDSLPCQGRYEQYF.

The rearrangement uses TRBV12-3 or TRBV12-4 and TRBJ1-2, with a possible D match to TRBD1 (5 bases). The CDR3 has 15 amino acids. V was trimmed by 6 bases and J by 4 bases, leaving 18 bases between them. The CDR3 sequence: CASRHRARTSYGYTF. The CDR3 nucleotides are TGTGCCAGCAGGCATCGGGCCAGGACATCCTATGGCTACACCTTC.

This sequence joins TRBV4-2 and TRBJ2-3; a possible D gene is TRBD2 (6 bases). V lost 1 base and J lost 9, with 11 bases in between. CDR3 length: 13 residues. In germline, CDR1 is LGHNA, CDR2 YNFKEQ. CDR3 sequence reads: CASSQGVLATQYF. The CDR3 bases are TGTGCCAGCAGCCAAGGGGTGCTAGCGACGCAGTATTTT.

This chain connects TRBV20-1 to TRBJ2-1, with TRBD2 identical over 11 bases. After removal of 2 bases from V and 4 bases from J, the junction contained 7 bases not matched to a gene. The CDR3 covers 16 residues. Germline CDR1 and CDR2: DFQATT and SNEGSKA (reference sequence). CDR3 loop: CSARRPGLAVYNEQFF. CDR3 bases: TGCAGTGCTAGACGACCGGGACTAGCGGTATACAATGAGCAGTTCTTC.

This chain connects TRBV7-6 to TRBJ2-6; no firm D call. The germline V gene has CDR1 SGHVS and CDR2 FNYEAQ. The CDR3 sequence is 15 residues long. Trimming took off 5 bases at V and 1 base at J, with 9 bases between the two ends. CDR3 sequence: CASSQTQSGANVLTF. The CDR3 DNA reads TGTGCCAGCAGCCAGACCCAGTCTGGGGCCAACGTCCTGACTTTC.

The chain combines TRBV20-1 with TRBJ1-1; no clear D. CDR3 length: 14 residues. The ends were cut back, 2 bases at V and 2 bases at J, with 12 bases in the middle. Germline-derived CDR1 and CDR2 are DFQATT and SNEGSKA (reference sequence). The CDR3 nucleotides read TGCAGTGCTAGATTGCGTGGACCTAACACTGAAGCTTTCTTT. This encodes CSARLRGPNTEAFF.

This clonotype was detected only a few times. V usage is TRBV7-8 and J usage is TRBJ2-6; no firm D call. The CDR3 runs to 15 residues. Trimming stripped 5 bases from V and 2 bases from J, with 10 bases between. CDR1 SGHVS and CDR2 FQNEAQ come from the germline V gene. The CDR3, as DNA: TGTGCCAGCAGCCTAGGCGCCGCTGGGGCCAACGTCCTGACTTTC. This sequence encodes CASSLGAAGANVLTF.

This chain's CDR3 is CASSLETGFNEQYF. The CDR3 coding sequence is TGTGCCAGCAGTTTAGAGACAGGGTTCAATGAGCAGTACTTC. The chain combines TRBV12-3 or TRBV12-4 with TRBJ2-1; TRBD1 matches 7 bases. The last part of the DNA fits TRBJ2-7 better; the J call may be wrong. This CDR3 region has 14 residues.

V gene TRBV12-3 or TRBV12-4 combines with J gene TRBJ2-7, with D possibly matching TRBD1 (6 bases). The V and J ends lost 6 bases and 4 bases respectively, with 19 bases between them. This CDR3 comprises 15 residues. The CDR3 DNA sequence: TGTGCCAGCAGACCAGCCAGGGGTCTTAGTTACGAGCAGTACTTC. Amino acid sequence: CASRPARGLSYEQYF.

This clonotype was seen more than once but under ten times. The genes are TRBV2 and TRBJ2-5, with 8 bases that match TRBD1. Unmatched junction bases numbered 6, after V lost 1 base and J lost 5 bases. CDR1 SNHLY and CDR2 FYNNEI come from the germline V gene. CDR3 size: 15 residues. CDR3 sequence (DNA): TGTGCCAGCAGTGAAGGGTGGGGACAGGAGGAGACCCAGTACTTC. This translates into CASSEGWGQEETQYF.

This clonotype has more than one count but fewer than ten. The CDR3 reads CASSHGLAPDYEQYF. CDR3 nucleotides: TGTGCCAGCAGTCACGGACTAGCGCCGGACTACGAGCAGTACTTC. The V gene is TRBV12-3 or TRBV12-4, the J gene TRBJ2-7; 9 nucleotides line up with TRBD2. The ends lost 5 bases at V and 3 bases at J; junction bases unmatched: 8. There are 15 residues in the CDR3.

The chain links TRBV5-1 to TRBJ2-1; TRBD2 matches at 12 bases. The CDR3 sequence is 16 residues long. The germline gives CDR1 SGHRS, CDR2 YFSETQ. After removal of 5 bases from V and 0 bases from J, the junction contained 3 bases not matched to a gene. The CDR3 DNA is TGCGCCAGCAGGCCGACTAGCGGGAGCTCCTACAATGAGCAGTTCTTC. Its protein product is CASRPTSGSSYNEQFF.

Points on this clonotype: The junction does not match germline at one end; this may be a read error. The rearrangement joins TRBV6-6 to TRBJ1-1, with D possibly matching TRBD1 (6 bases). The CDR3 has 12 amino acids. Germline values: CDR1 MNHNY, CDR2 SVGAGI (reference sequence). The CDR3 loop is CASNLRDTEAFF. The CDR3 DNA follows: TGTGCCAGCAACCTAAGGGACACCGAAGCTTTCTTT.

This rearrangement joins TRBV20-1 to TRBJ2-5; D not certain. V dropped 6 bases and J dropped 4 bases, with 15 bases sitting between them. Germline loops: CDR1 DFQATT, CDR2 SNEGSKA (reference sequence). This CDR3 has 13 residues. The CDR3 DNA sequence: TGCAGTGCCACAGATCCCATGAGAGAGACCCAGTACTTC. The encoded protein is CSATDPMRETQYF.

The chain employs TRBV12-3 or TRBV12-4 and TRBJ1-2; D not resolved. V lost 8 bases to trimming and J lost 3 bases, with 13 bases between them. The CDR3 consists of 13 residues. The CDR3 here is CASRRAHDYGYTF. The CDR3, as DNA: TGTGCCAGCCGGCGGGCACACGACTATGGCTACACCTTC.

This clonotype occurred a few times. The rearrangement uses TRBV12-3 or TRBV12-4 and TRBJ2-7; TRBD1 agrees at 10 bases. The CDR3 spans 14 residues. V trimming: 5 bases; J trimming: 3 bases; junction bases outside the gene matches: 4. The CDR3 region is CASSRQGAYYEQYF. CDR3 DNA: TGTGCCAGCAGTCGACAGGGGGCCTACTACGAGCAGTACTTC.

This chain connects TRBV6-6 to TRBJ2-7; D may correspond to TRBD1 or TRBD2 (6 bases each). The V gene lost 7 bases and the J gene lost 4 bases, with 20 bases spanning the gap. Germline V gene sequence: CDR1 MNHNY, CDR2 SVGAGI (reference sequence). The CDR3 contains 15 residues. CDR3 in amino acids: CASIPVRGAGYEQYF. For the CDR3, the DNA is TGTGCCAGCATTCCGGTGAGGGGGGCGGGTTACGAGCAGTACTTC.